A single sample is the source of the 27 T cell receptor beta chains below, sequenced in a study of blood T cell repertoires in COVID-19. Sequenced by immunoSEQ multiplex PCR; TCRdb stores in-frame clones only, minus some. The sample yields under 200,000 clones, less than 90% seen once. Sequenced input: peripheral blood. The receptor source for this set is a woman aged 40 to 50 with acute or convalescent COVID-19.

V gene TRBV6-5 combines with J gene TRBJ2-3; possible D gene TRBD2, 5 bases. CDR3 length equals 13 residues. With 4 bases removed from V and 8 bases from J, the gap between germline ends came to 13 bases. CDR1 is MNHEY and CDR2 is SVGAGI in the germline V gene. CDR3 sequence (DNA): TGTGCCAGCAGTTCAAGAACGGGAAGTACGCAGTATTTT. It yields the protein CASSSRTGSTQYF.

CDR3 DNA sequence: TGTGCCAGCACTCATCACAGGGGGTCGATGACGGGGGAGACCCAGTACTTC. It specifies CASTHHRGSMTGETQYF. The V and J genes are TRBV28 and TRBJ2-5; 8 bases fit TRBD1. Germline loops: CDR1 MDHEN, CDR2 SYDVKM. This CDR3 spans 17 amino acids. V lost 7 bases, J lost 5 bases, and 18 bases stayed unmatched.

This clone has just a few counts. CDR3 sequence reads: CASSVGPPGSPLHF. The CDR3 coding sequence is TGTGCCAGCAGCGTGGGGCCCCCCGGGTCACCCCTCCACTTT. The chain joins TRBV9 to TRBJ1-6, with D possibly TRBD1 on 5 matching bases. Germline CDR1 reads SGDLS; CDR2 reads YYNGEE. V was cut by 2 bases and J by 10 bases, with 13 bases left in between. The CDR3 spans 14 residues.

V usage is TRBV27 and J usage is TRBJ2-1, with TRBD2 matching over 8 bases. Per the germline V gene, CDR1 is MNHEY and CDR2 is SMNVEV (reference sequence). Unmatched junction bases numbered 11, after V lost 4 bases and J lost 9 bases. The CDR3 length is 15 residues. The CDR3 sequence: CASSSRGTGGVEQFF. The CDR3 region has the DNA TGTGCCAGCAGTTCCAGGGGAACGGGAGGGGTTGAGCAGTTCTTC.

This clone has only one observation. This chain connects TRBV7-9 to TRBJ2-3; 8 bases match TRBD1. The CDR3 is 17 residues long. V gave up 2 bases and J gave up 0 bases; unmatched junction bases: 7. The germline gives CDR1 SEHNR, CDR2 FQNEAQ (reference sequence). The CDR3, as DNA: TGTGCCAGCAGCTTAAGGGGGACAGGATTTAGCACAGATACGCAGTATTTT. This translates into CASSLRGTGFSTDTQYF.

Only one count was recorded for this clone. The chain uses TRBV12-5 and TRBJ2-1; 10 bases are a match to TRBD2. Per the germline V gene, CDR1 is LGHNT and CDR2 is FRNRAP. The CDR3 is 18 residues long. V was clipped by 3 bases and J by 5 bases; unmatched bases: 13. CDR3 DNA: TGTGCTAGTGGTTTTGAACTAGCGGGGTCATTTGGAAACAATGAGCAGTTCTTC. Translated, it gives CASGFELAGSFGNNEQFF.

This clone was recorded a few times. The chain recombines TRBV27 with TRBJ1-5; 7 nucleotides line up with TRBD1. V lost 6 bases to trimming and J lost 0 bases; unmatched junction nucleotides: 11. This CDR3 is built from 17 residues. CDR1 is MNHEY, CDR2 SMNVEV, per germline (reference sequence). CDR3 nucleotides: TGTGCCAGCAGATCCACCGGGACAGCTTATAGCAATCAGCCCCAGCATTTT. Translation: CASRSTGTAYSNQPQHF.

In regard to this clone: This CDR3 is also generated by other DNA sequences in the sample. The chain employs TRBV4-1 and TRBJ2-5, with unresolved D. Germline V gene lookup returns CDR1 MGHRA and CDR2 YSYEKL. This CDR3 has 14 residues. V was pared by 0 bases and J by 2 bases, with 7 bases between. The CDR3 loop reads CASSQDPSQETQYF. In DNA, the CDR3 is TGCGCCAGCAGCCAAGATCCCAGTCAAGAGACCCAGTACTTC.

The V gene is TRBV18, the J gene TRBJ2-5; 9 nucleotides align to TRBD2. The junction had 9 bases not matched to a gene; V was cut back by 2 bases and J by 2 bases. CDR3 length: 17 residues. Germline CDR1 is KGHSH and CDR2 is LQKENI. The CDR3 here is CASSPLPPSGAQETQYF. CDR3 bases: TGTGCCAGCTCACCATTACCGCCTAGCGGGGCACAAGAGACCCAGTACTTC.

V is TRBV5-4 and J is TRBJ2-1; TRBD2 agrees at 14 bases. The CDR3 is 14 residues long. CDR1 is SGHNT and CDR2 is YYREEE in the germline V gene (reference sequence). The ends lost 4 bases at V and 13 bases at J; junction bases unmatched: 7. The CDR3 spells CASSPGLAGVGQFF. The CDR3, as DNA: TGTGCCAGCAGCCCGGGACTAGCGGGAGTGGGCCAGTTCTTC.

This chain uses TRBV18 with TRBJ1-2; D possibly corresponds to TRBD1 (6 bases). The CDR3 spans 15 residues. V was clipped by 3 bases and J by 1 base, with 12 bases between them. Germline CDR1 and CDR2: KGHSH and LQKENI. CDR3 sequence: CASSPEDSFNYGYTF. In DNA, the CDR3 is TGTGCCAGCTCACCGGAGGACAGCTTTAACTATGGCTACACCTTC. Combining the CDR3 with reference TRBV18 and TRBJ1-2 gives the whole variable domain NAGVMQNPRHLVRRRGQEARLRCSPMKGHSHVYWYRQLPEEGLKFMVYLQKENIIDESGMPKERFSAEFPKEGPSILRIQQVVRGDSAAYFCASSPEDSFNYGYTFGSGTRLTVV.

V and J are TRBV6-5 and TRBJ2-7; D is perhaps TRBD1 (5 bases). The V end was cut by 2 bases, the J end by 3 bases, with 11 bases between. This CDR3 is 14 amino acids long. CDR1 is MNHEY, CDR2 SVGAGI, per germline. CDR3 residues: CASSYDPTGYEQYF. The CDR3 DNA follows: TGTGCCAGCAGTTACGACCCCACAGGCTACGAGCAGTACTTC.

V gene TRBV2 combines with J gene TRBJ2-1; 11 nucleotides align to TRBD2. V shed 6 bases, J shed 2 bases, and the junction held 3 bases outside the gene matches. The CDR3 extends over 15 amino acids. The germline V gene has CDR1 SNHLY and CDR2 FYNNEI. The CDR3: CASSPLAGAYNEQFF. Here the CDR3 DNA reads TGTGCCAGCAGCCCACTAGCGGGAGCCTACAATGAGCAGTTCTTC. Filled out from reference TRBV2 and TRBJ2-1, the complete variable domain reads EPEVTQTPSHQVTQMGQEVILRCVPISNHLYFYWYRQILGQKVEFLVSFYNNEISEKSEIFDDQFSVERPDGSNFTLKIRSTKLEDSAMYFCASSPLAGAYNEQFFGPGTRLTVL.

This clone occurred a few times. V and J are TRBV28 and TRBJ1-2; D uncertain. The length of the CDR3 is 14 residues. Germline V lookup: CDR1 MDHEN, CDR2 SYDVKM. V lost 3 bases, J lost 0 bases, and 8 bases lay in between. CDR3 in amino acids: CASSLSTANYGYTF. CDR3 bases: TGTGCCAGCAGTTTGAGCACCGCTAACTATGGCTACACCTTC.

The rearrangement uses TRBV7-9 and TRBJ1-2, with TRBD1 matching over 9 bases. V lost 5 bases and J lost 4; bases outside the gene matches: 11. In germline, CDR1 is SEHNR, CDR2 FQNEAQ (reference sequence). The CDR3 extends over 16 amino acids. The CDR3 loop reads CASSRRQGENPYGYTF. CDR3 nucleotides: TGTGCCAGCAGCAGGAGACAGGGGGAGAACCCCTATGGCTACACCTTC. Looking up the rest from reference TRBV7-9 and TRBJ1-2 gives the full variable domain: DTGVSQNPRHKITKRGQNVTFRCDPISEHNRLYWYRQTLGQGPEFLTYFQNEAQLEKSRLLSDRFSAERPKGSFSTLEIQRTEQGDSAMYLCASSRRQGENPYGYTFGSGTRLTVV.

The V call is TRBV7-8, the J call TRBJ2-7; D is uncertain. This CDR3 contains 14 residues. The germline CDR1 and CDR2 sequences are SGHVS and FQNEAQ. V lost 0 bases and J lost 2, with 8 bases in between. CDR3: CASSLAAHTYEQYF. CDR3 DNA sequence: TGTGCCAGCAGCTTAGCGGCCCATACCTACGAGCAGTACTTC.

The chain uses TRBV6-5 and TRBJ1-1, with a possible D match to TRBD1 (6 bases). Trimming shortened V by 2 bases and J by 0 bases, and 10 bases separated the two germline ends. The CDR3 has 15 residues. Germline assignment: CDR1 MNHEY and CDR2 SVGAGI. CDR3: CASSYGRGVNTEAFF. Here the CDR3 DNA reads TGTGCCAGCAGTTACGGCAGGGGTGTGAACACTGAAGCTTTCTTT.

J is TRBJ1-3 and V is TRBV19; D is uncertain. This CDR3 comprises 14 residues. Germline V gene data show CDR1 as LNHDA and CDR2 as SQIVND (reference sequence). The germline V and J ends were trimmed by 6 bases and 0 bases, with 9 bases remaining between them. CDR3 amino acids: CASRVRSSGNTIYF. CDR3 bases: TGTGCCAGTAGGGTTCGGTCCTCTGGAAACACCATATATTTT.

The rearrangement joins TRBV10-3 to TRBJ2-7; D is undetermined. CDR1 ENHRY and CDR2 SYGVKD come from the germline V gene. The CDR3 has 14 amino acids. V was trimmed by 6 bases and J by 0 bases, leaving 12 bases between them. This CDR3 is CAIRETPSSYEQYF. The CDR3 DNA is TGTGCCATCAGAGAGACTCCGAGCTCCTACGAGCAGTACTTC.

This chain connects TRBV18 to TRBJ1-5, with 9 bases matching TRBD1. There are 16 residues in the CDR3. V trimming: 3 bases; J trimming: 5 bases; junction bases outside the gene matches: 8. From germline, CDR1 is KGHSH and CDR2 LQKENI. This CDR3 reads CASSPTGTGTHQPQHF. The CDR3 DNA sequence: TGTGCCAGCTCACCGACCGGGACAGGGACCCATCAGCCCCAGCATTTT.

V usage is TRBV5-1 and J usage is TRBJ2-1, with D perhaps TRBD1 (5 bases). V lost 0 bases and J lost 7, with 14 bases in between. Germline CDR1 and CDR2: SGHRS and YFSETQ. This CDR3 has 15 amino acids. The CDR3 reads CASSLDGHIGNEQFF. The CDR3 region has the DNA TGCGCCAGCAGCTTGGATGGACACATAGGAAATGAGCAGTTCTTC.

This clone was picked up one time. This sequence joins TRBV13 and TRBJ2-7, with TRBD2 matching over 10 bases. Germline CDR1 is PRHDT and CDR2 is FYEKMQ (reference sequence). The CDR3 consists of 13 residues. The ends lost 5 bases at V and 4 bases at J; junction bases unmatched: 2. The CDR3 DNA follows: TGTGCCAGCAGCCCAGCGGGAGGGTACGAGCAGTACTTC. Residues: CASSPAGGYEQYF.

Points on this clone: One junction end does not reproduce the germline sequence, and a read error may be involved. The V gene is TRBV3-1 (or the pseudogene TRBV3-2), the J gene TRBJ2-1; TRBD2 aligns across 7 bases. This CDR3 has 15 residues. Germline V CDR1 and CDR2: LGHDT, YNNKEL (reference sequence). DNA of the CDR3: TGTGCCAGCAGCTCTAGCGGAAGCTCCTACAATAAGCAGTTCTTC. Its protein is CASSSSGSSYNKQFF.

This chain connects TRBV7-6 to TRBJ1-6; no definite D call. Trimming stripped 4 bases from V and 5 bases from J, with 15 bases between. This CDR3 has 16 residues. From germline, CDR1 is SGHVS and CDR2 FNYEAQ. The CDR3, as DNA: TGTGCCAGCAGCTCTCAGGCCGGGATTAATAATTCACCCCTCCACTTT. It encodes CASSSQAGINNSPLHF.

A remark on this clone: Different DNA sequences within this sample yield the same CDR3. The chain uses TRBV30 and TRBJ2-3, with TRBD2 matching 7 bases. V gave up 4 bases and J gave up 0 bases; unmatched junction bases: 4. The CDR3 spans 14 residues. Germline V gives CDR1 GTSNPN, CDR2 SVGIG (reference sequence). The CDR3 reads CAWTSGTSTDTQYF. CDR3 in DNA: TGTGCCTGGACTAGCGGAACTAGCACAGATACGCAGTATTTT.

V and J are TRBV5-8 and TRBJ1-2; possible D gene TRBD1, 6 bases. Deletions cut 10 bases from V and 0 bases from J, with 16 bases between. This CDR3 spans 14 amino acids. Germline CDR1 reads SGHTS; CDR2 reads YDEGEE. The CDR3 region is CAVRRDTTNYGYTF. As DNA, the CDR3 is TGTGCCGTTCGCCGGGACACTACTAACTATGGCTACACCTTC.

The chain is built from TRBV7-3 and TRBJ2-2; TRBD2 agrees at 10 bases. The germline V gene encodes CDR1 SGHTA and CDR2 FQGTGA. V shed 0 bases, J shed 15 bases, and the junction held 13 bases outside the gene matches. This CDR3 has 16 amino acids. CDR3 region: CASSLTRTSGVGSLFF. Written as DNA, the CDR3 is TGTGCCAGCAGCTTAACGAGGACTAGCGGTGTAGGTTCCTTGTTTTTT.